The present T cell receptor (beta chain) was sequenced within a study of T cell responses to AZD1222 COVID-19 vaccine. Pooling covered second doses at about 4 or about 12 weeks. Per the germline V gene, CDR1 is MNHEY and CDR2 is SMNVEV (reference sequence). V was clipped by 5 bases and J by 0 bases, with 11 bases between them. CDR3 length: 15 amino acids. The method was immunoSEQ multiplex PCR; TCRdb's version includes in-frame clones alone and lacks a portion of them. The sample lists 250,000 to 300,000 clones; 94% were seen once. The sequence came from an adult who received the AZD1222 COVID-19 vaccine. J is TRBJ2-1 and V is TRBV27, with D tentatively TRBD2 (5 bases). The specimen comprised peripheral blood, sampled 28 days after the second AZD1222 dose. The CDR3 nucleotides are TGTGCCAGCAGTATCCGACGGGACTCCTACAATGAGCAGTTCTTC. It codes for CASSIRRDSYNEQFF.